The 13 T cell receptor beta chains below come from one sample, sequenced in a study of cytomegalovirus exposure and HLA in healthy donors. Amplification used 60 Vbeta primers and 13 Jbeta primers. Generated by immunoSEQ multiplex PCR, the TCRdb table keeps only in-frame clones and is missing some. The table includes 150,000 to 160,000 clones, 60% to 85% detected once. Sequenced: PBMCs. The receptors here all came from a woman in her thirties or forties in good health and CMV-seronegative.

Only one count was recorded for this clone. At one boundary the junction diverges from the germline segment, which might be a read error. V and J are TRBV5-6 and TRBJ1-2; TRBD1 is a possible D gene (6 bases). Germline V gene data show CDR1 as SGHDT and CDR2 as YYEEEE. The CDR3 is 14 residues long. The CDR3 reads CASSGGDRAYGHTF. In DNA, the CDR3 is TGTGCCAGCAGCGGGGGCGACAGAGCGTATGGCCACACCTTC.

The gene calls are TRBV4-1 and TRBJ2-3; 7 bases are a match to TRBD1. With V trimmed by 8 bases and J by 0 bases, 5 bases remained unmatched. The V gene's germline CDR1 is MGHRA and CDR2 YSYEKL. This CDR3 region has 14 residues. This chain's CDR3 is CASQQGRSTDTQYF. In nucleotides, the CDR3 is TGCGCCAGCCAACAGGGGCGTAGCACAGATACGCAGTATTTT.

The V gene is TRBV5-6, the J gene TRBJ1-2, with D possibly matching TRBD1 (6 bases). V lost 0 bases to trimming and J lost 2 bases, with 11 bases between them. The germline V gene has CDR1 SGHDT and CDR2 YYEEEE. CDR3 length: 15 residues. CDR3 nucleotides: TGTGCCAGCAGCTTGGGTTGGACAGCGAACTATGGCTACACCTTC. It yields the protein CASSLGWTANYGYTF.

The gene calls are TRBV2 and TRBJ1-1; D call uncertain. Germline lookup yields CDR1 SNHLY and CDR2 FYNNEI. The CDR3 is 14 amino acids. V dropped 6 bases and J dropped 1 base, with 12 bases sitting between them. CDR3 amino acids: CASRRVSGNTEAFF. CDR3 nucleotides: TGTGCCAGCAGGCGGGTTTCGGGGAACACTGAAGCTTTCTTT.

The CDR3 here is CASSFGTGASGANVLTF. The DNA for the CDR3 is TGTGCCAGCAGCTTTGGGACAGGAGCCTCTGGGGCCAACGTCCTGACTTTC. The chain employs TRBV7-9 and TRBJ2-6, with 8 nucleotides matching TRBD1. Germline V gene data show CDR1 as SEHNR and CDR2 as FQNEAQ (reference sequence). This CDR3 region has 17 residues. V shed 3 bases and J 0 bases; nucleotides not matched to a gene: 4.

This rearrangement joins TRBV6-6 to TRBJ1-2, with 12 bases identical to TRBD1. Germline V gives CDR1 MNHNY, CDR2 SVGAGI (reference sequence). With V trimmed by 6 bases and J by 8 bases, 10 bases remained unmatched. The CDR3 runs 15 residues. Here the CDR3 DNA reads TGTGCCAGCAGATATCAGGGACAGGGGGCTGGGGGCTACACCTTC. Translated: CASRYQGQGAGGYTF.

The chain joins TRBV6-1 to TRBJ2-3; 10 bases fit TRBD2. This CDR3 is built from 16 residues. Germline-derived CDR1 and CDR2 are MNHNS and SASEGT. Trimming removed 2 bases from V and 1 base from J; junction bases left unmatched: 3. The DNA for the CDR3 is TGTGCCAGCAGTGAAATAACTAGCGGGGGCACAGATACGCAGTATTTT. Its translation: CASSEITSGGTDTQYF.

V and J are TRBV12-5 and TRBJ2-2, with D maybe TRBD2 (5 bases). The CDR3 consists of 14 residues. Trimming shortened V by 2 bases and J by 6 bases, and 10 bases separated the two germline ends. The germline V gene encodes CDR1 LGHNT and CDR2 FRNRAP. The CDR3 sequence: CASGLIASSGELFF. In DNA, the CDR3 is TGTGCTAGTGGTTTGATTGCTAGCTCCGGGGAGCTGTTTTTT.

The chain links TRBV25-1 to TRBJ1-2; D is unclear. Germline lookup yields CDR1 MGHDK and CDR2 SYGVNS. V lost 4 bases, J lost 5 bases, and 17 bases lay in between. This CDR3 contains 15 residues. The CDR3 nucleotides read TGTGCCAGCAGTGGCCTCACAGCGGCGCGGTATGGCTACACCTTC. Translated, it gives CASSGLTAARYGYTF.

The chain uses TRBV10-2 and TRBJ2-3; the D gene is possibly TRBD1 (6 bases). Germline V CDR1 and CDR2: WSHSY, SAAADI. This CDR3 is 16 amino acids long. Trimming shortened V by 9 bases and J by 2 bases, and 21 bases separated the two germline ends. The CDR3 DNA follows: TGCGCCAGTGGAGAAGACAGGCGACGACTCACAGATACGCAGTATTTT. This gives the protein CASGEDRRRLTDTQYF.

The gene calls are TRBV13 and TRBJ2-1; TRBD2 agrees at 12 bases. Trimming took 2 bases from V and 7 from J; bases not matched to a gene: 15. CDR3 length: 19 amino acids. Germline V gives CDR1 PRHDT, CDR2 FYEKMQ (reference sequence). The CDR3 protein is CASSLWASGRVLIGNEQFF. In nucleotides, the CDR3 is TGTGCCAGCAGCTTATGGGCTAGCGGGAGGGTTTTGATAGGGAATGAGCAGTTCTTC.

CDR3 residues: CASSISQGLNTEAFF. In DNA form, the CDR3 reads TGTGCCAGTAGTATTTCTCAGGGGTTGAACACTGAAGCTTTCTTT. V and J are TRBV19 and TRBJ1-1; a weak D match, TRBD1 (6 bases). The V end was cut by 3 bases, the J end by 0 bases, with 11 bases between. Germline lookup yields CDR1 LNHDA and CDR2 SQIVND (reference sequence). This CDR3 has 15 residues.

The chain couples TRBV28 to TRBJ1-2; possible D gene TRBD1, 5 bases. CDR3 length: 15 residues. The germline V gene has CDR1 MDHEN and CDR2 SYDVKM. V was clipped by 4 bases and J by 2 bases, with 14 bases between them. The CDR3 region has the DNA TGTGCCAGCAGTTCGCAGGGATTAGTAAACTATGGCTACACCTTC. Residues: CASSSQGLVNYGYTF.